What follows are 21 T cell receptor beta chains derived from one specimen sequenced in a study of T-cell memory formation after mild COVID-19. TCRdb reprocessed the 5' RACE reads via MiXCR and lists one record per CDR3 protein. The table has around 510,000 distinct CDR3 sequences, less than 25% seen once. Sequenced: PBMCs or a T cell subset sorted from them (not recorded which). The receptors come from an adult woman who had mild COVID-19 (a few samples of this study predate the infection). Cell type and time point are not known.

The gene calls are TRBV10-3 and TRBJ2-2; the D gene is possibly TRBD2 (6 bases). The CDR3 is made up of 14 amino acids. Trimming shortened V by 4 bases and J by 6 bases, and 12 bases separated the two germline ends. Per the germline V gene, CDR1 is ENHRY and CDR2 is SYGVKD. The CDR3 region is CAISGGKRPGELFF. CDR3 coding DNA: TGTGCCATCAGTGGCGGGAAGAGGCCCGGGGAGCTGTTTTTT.

This clonotype was seen a few times. CDR3 DNA sequence: TGTGCCAGCAGCCAAAGGAAGGGAACAGATACGCAGTATTTT. Its protein product is CASSQRKGTDTQYF. The genes are TRBV7-9 and TRBJ2-3; D is ambiguous. Trimming took off 5 bases at V and 3 bases at J, with 12 bases between the two ends. This CDR3 comprises 14 residues. Germline lookup yields CDR1 SEHNR and CDR2 FQNEAQ (reference sequence).

This clonotype was counted once. The CDR3 loop is CATSDSNRDEQYF. DNA of the CDR3: TGTGCCACCAGTGATTCGAACAGGGACGAGCAGTACTTC. The V and J genes are TRBV24-1 and TRBJ2-7; maybe TRBD1 (6 bases). Trimming left V 2 bases short and J 5 bases short, with 9 bases between. The CDR3 runs 13 residues. In germline, CDR1 is KGHDR, CDR2 SFDVKD.

The V gene is TRBV14, the J gene TRBJ1-2, with 9 bases aligning to TRBD1. Trimming cost V 9 bases and J 6 bases; bases outside gene matches: 8. The CDR3 length is 13 residues. Germline loops: CDR1 SGHDN, CDR2 FVKESK. Here the CDR3 reads CASREQGANGYTF. In nucleotides, the CDR3 is TGTGCCAGTAGAGAACAGGGGGCTAATGGCTACACCTTC.

This clonotype was observed a few times. The chain uses TRBV5-1 and TRBJ2-1; D is ambiguous. From germline, CDR1 is SGHRS and CDR2 YFSETQ. This CDR3 has 12 residues. Trimming took 1 base from V and 8 from J, leaving 7 bases between them. CDR3 sequence: CASSLIGDEQFF. CDR3 DNA sequence: TGCGCCAGCAGCTTGATCGGTGATGAGCAGTTCTTC. The variable domain in full, with the rest retrieved from reference TRBV5-1 and TRBJ2-1, is KAGVTQTPRYLIKTRGQQVTLSCSPISGHRSVSWYQQTPGQGLQFLFEYFSETQRNKGNFPGRFSGRQFSNSRSEMNVSTLELGDSALYLCASSLIGDEQFFGPGTRLTVL.

This clonotype was seen a few times. This chain uses TRBV18 with TRBJ1-5; 8 nucleotides agree with TRBD1. The CDR3 is 14 residues long. Germline CDR1 reads KGHSH; CDR2 reads LQKENI. Unmatched junction bases numbered 2, after V lost 3 bases and J lost 4 bases. CDR3 region: CASSPTGANQPQHF. The CDR3, as DNA: TGTGCCAGCTCACCGACAGGGGCTAATCAGCCCCAGCATTTT.

Only a few counts were recorded for this clonotype. The chain employs TRBV9 and TRBJ1-4; no firm D call. V was shortened by 3 bases and J by 16 bases, with 10 bases between the two germline ends. The germline CDR1 and CDR2 sequences are SGDLS and YYNGEE. The CDR3 spans 10 residues. This CDR3 is CASSAFIRFF. CDR3 nucleotides: TGTGCCAGCAGCGCTTTTATACGGTTTTTT.

The rearrangement links TRBV19 to TRBJ1-2, with 9 bases matching TRBD1. Losses at the gene ends were 6 bases for V and 6 bases for J; bases not matched to a gene: 8. Germline lookup yields CDR1 LNHDA and CDR2 SQIVND (reference sequence). The CDR3 is 14 amino acids. DNA for the CDR3: TGTGCCAGTAGCCGACAGGGGGTCCCCCATGGCTACACCTTC. Its translation: CASSRQGVPHGYTF. Drawing the rest from reference TRBV19 and TRBJ1-2, the complete variable domain is DGGITQSPKYLFRKEGQNVTLSCEQNLNHDAMYWYRQDPGQGLRLIYYSQIVNDFQKGDIAEGYSVSREKKESFPLTVTSAQKNPTAFYLCASSRQGVPHGYTFGSGTRLTVV.

The sample holds a few counts of this clonotype. The chain couples TRBV18 to TRBJ1-3; no clear D. Trimming took 5 bases from V and 0 from J, leaving 17 bases between them. Per germline, CDR1 KGHSH and CDR2 LQKENI. The CDR3 has 17 amino acids. DNA for the CDR3: TGTGCCAGCTCAATACAAGGCAGGCGGTCCTCTGGAAACACCATATATTTT. It translates to CASSIQGRRSSGNTIYF. The entire variable domain, with the rest obtained from reference TRBV18 and TRBJ1-3, is as follows: NAGVMQNPRHLVRRRGQEARLRCSPMKGHSHVYWYRQLPEEGLKFMVYLQKENIIDESGMPKERFSAEFPKEGPSILRIQQVVRGDSAAYFCASSIQGRRSSGNTIYFGEGSWLTVV.

This clonotype was counted at least ten times. The V gene is TRBV4-2, the J gene TRBJ2-5, with 10 bases lining up with TRBD2. The V and J ends lost 0 bases and 7 bases, in that order; junction bases with no gene match: 5. The CDR3 spans 15 residues. Germline V lookup: CDR1 LGHNA, CDR2 YNFKEQ. CDR3 in DNA: TGTGCCAGCAGCCAAGAAGCTAGCGGGAGCGGGACCCAGTACTTC. Translation gives CASSQEASGSGTQYF.

This chain links TRBV6-5 with TRBJ2-2, with no clear D. With 2 bases removed from V and 0 bases from J, the gap between germline ends came to 16 bases. CDR1 and CDR2 from the germline V gene are MNHEY and SVGAGI. CDR3 size: 18 residues. CDR3 coding DNA: TGTGCCAGCAGTTACAATCACGGCTGGAACGCGAACACCGGGGAGCTGTTTTTT. Translation: CASSYNHGWNANTGELFF.

In this sample, this clonotype turned up a few times. V is TRBV7-3 and J is TRBJ2-7; D call uncertain. In germline, CDR1 is SGHTA, CDR2 FQGTGA. V shed 6 bases and J shed 2 bases, with 5 bases lying between them. This CDR3 spans 11 amino acids. The DNA for the CDR3 is TGTGCCAGCAGGCCCACCTACGAGCAGTACTTC. This gives the protein CASRPTYEQYF.

A few counts support this clonotype. The gene calls are TRBV11-2 and TRBJ1-1; the match to TRBD1 covers 7 bases. CDR1 is SGHAT and CDR2 is FQNNGV in the germline V gene. The CDR3 has 15 amino acids. The ends lost 5 bases at V and 6 bases at J; junction bases unmatched: 12. CDR3 in DNA: TGTGCCAGCAGCCCAGGGACAGTCTCTTACCCTGAAGCTTTCTTT. Amino acids: CASSPGTVSYPEAFF.

This clonotype has ten or more counts. CDR3 DNA: TGCGCCAGCAGCTTGGACAGGGTCTACGAGCAGTACTTC. The encoded protein is CASSLDRVYEQYF. This chain uses TRBV5-1 with TRBJ2-7, with D possibly matching TRBD1 (6 bases). Germline assignment: CDR1 SGHRS and CDR2 YFSETQ. Trimming shortened V by 0 bases and J by 3 bases, and 7 bases separated the two germline ends. The CDR3 length is 13 residues.

The J gene is TRBJ2-7, the V gene TRBV5-4; a weak D match, TRBD1 (6 bases). Germline V gives CDR1 SGHNT, CDR2 YYREEE (reference sequence). The ends were cut back, 5 bases at V and 3 bases at J, with 15 bases in the middle. The CDR3 contains 14 residues. In DNA form, the CDR3 reads TGTGCCAGCAGAATCCTGGGACAAGGCTACGAGCAGTACTTC. Amino acid sequence: CASRILGQGYEQYF.

The chain is built from TRBV4-2 and TRBJ1-1; D is perhaps TRBD1 (5 bases). V lost 2 bases and J 7 bases, leaving 8 bases between the germline ends. The CDR3 loop spans 12 amino acids. The V gene's germline CDR1 is LGHNA and CDR2 YNFKEQ. CDR3 sequence: CASSQQQGEAFF. CDR3 nucleotides: TGTGCCAGCAGCCAACAGCAGGGTGAAGCTTTCTTT.

The V gene is TRBV19, the J gene TRBJ1-1, with D perhaps matching TRBD1 (5 bases). Germline V lookup: CDR1 LNHDA, CDR2 SQIVND (reference sequence). This CDR3 region has 14 residues. V lost 10 bases and J lost 0, with 15 bases in between. The chain's CDR3 is CATRDSTLNTEAFF. The CDR3 DNA follows: TGTGCCACCAGAGACAGCACGCTGAACACTGAAGCTTTCTTT.

The V call is TRBV20-1, the J call TRBJ1-1; D gene uncertain. Germline V gene sequence: CDR1 DFQATT, CDR2 SNEGSKA (reference sequence). Trimming took 0 bases from V and 0 from J, leaving 11 bases between them. This CDR3 region has 15 residues. Here the CDR3 DNA reads TGCAGTGCTAGAGATGGAGGACGGATGAACACTGAAGCTTTCTTT. It specifies CSARDGGRMNTEAFF.

The chain combines TRBV6-5 with TRBJ1-4; 8 bases map to TRBD1. Germline V gene sequence: CDR1 MNHEY, CDR2 SVGAGI. This CDR3 is 15 amino acids long. Unmatched junction bases numbered 5, after V lost 4 bases and J lost 4 bases. This chain's CDR3 is CASSFQGAINEKLFF. In DNA form, the CDR3 reads TGTGCCAGCAGTTTCCAGGGGGCAATTAATGAAAAACTGTTTTTT.

The chain recombines TRBV4-1 with TRBJ2-3, with no clear D. Trimming shortened V by 0 bases and J by 0 bases, and 7 bases separated the two germline ends. Germline V CDR1 and CDR2: MGHRA, YSYEKL. The CDR3 runs to 15 residues. The CDR3 DNA reads as TGCGCCAGCAGCCAAGATCAAACTAGCACAGATACGCAGTATTTT. Amino acids: CASSQDQTSTDTQYF.

The chain uses TRBV13 and TRBJ2-1, with 7 bases that match TRBD1. Germline V gene data show CDR1 as PRHDT and CDR2 as FYEKMQ (reference sequence). This CDR3 comprises 16 residues. The J segment lost 6 bases and the V segment lost 3 bases, leaving 11 bases of the junction unmatched. The CDR3 nucleotides are TGTGCCAGCAGCTTCACCAGCGAGGGGGCAAGCAATGAGCAGTTCTTC. Residues: CASSFTSEGASNEQFF.